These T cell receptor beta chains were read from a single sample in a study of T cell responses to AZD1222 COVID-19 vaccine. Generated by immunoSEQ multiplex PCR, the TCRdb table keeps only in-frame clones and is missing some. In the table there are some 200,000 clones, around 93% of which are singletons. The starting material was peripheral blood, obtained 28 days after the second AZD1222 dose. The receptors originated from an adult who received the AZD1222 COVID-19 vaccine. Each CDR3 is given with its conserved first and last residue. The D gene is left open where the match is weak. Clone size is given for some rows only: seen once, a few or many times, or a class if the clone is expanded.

CDR3aa: CASGLRGGYTF; CDR3nt: TGTGCCAGCGGACTCAGGGGCGGCTACACCTTC; d_gene: .; v_gene: TRBV6-5; len: 11; j_gene: TRBJ1-2; abundance: .
CDR3aa: CASSRDRGRYYEKLFF; CDR3nt: TGTGCCAGCAGCCGTGACAGGGGCCGGTACTATGAAAAACTGTTTTTT; d_gene: TRBD1; v_gene: TRBV5-6; len: 16; j_gene: TRBJ1-4; abundance: .
CDR3aa: CASSDDRGNTEAFF; CDR3nt: TGTGCCAGCAGTGATGACAGGGGTAACACTGAAGCTTTCTTT; d_gene: TRBD1; v_gene: TRBV6-1; len: 14; j_gene: TRBJ1-1; abundance: .
CDR3aa: CASRGMNTEAFF; CDR3nt: TGTGCCAGCAGGGGGATGAACACTGAAGCTTTCTTT; d_gene: .; v_gene: TRBV2; len: 12; j_gene: TRBJ1-1; abundance: once
CDR3aa: CASSRSRGTPFATNEKLFF; CDR3nt: TGTGCCAGCAGTCGATCGAGAGGGACTCCTTTTGCAACTAATGAAAAACTGTTTTTT; d_gene: .; v_gene: TRBV6-6; len: 19; j_gene: TRBJ1-4; abundance: .
CDR3aa: CASSLGVGRGYTF; CDR3nt: TGTGCCAGCAGCCTCGGGGTGGGTCGAGGCTACACCTTC; d_gene: .; v_gene: TRBV12-3/TRBV12-4; len: 13; j_gene: TRBJ1-2; abundance: .
CDR3aa: CASRPVIRHGYTF; CDR3nt: TGTGCCAGTAGACCCGTTATCCGGCATGGCTACACCTTC; d_gene: .; v_gene: TRBV19; len: 13; j_gene: TRBJ1-2; abundance: .
CDR3aa: CASSLASRLRNTEAFF; CDR3nt: TGCGCCAGCAGCTTGGCCTCTAGGTTAAGGAACACTGAAGCTTTCTTT; d_gene: .; v_gene: TRBV5-1; len: 16; j_gene: TRBJ1-1; abundance: .
CDR3aa: CASSLAGRGEAFF; CDR3nt: TGTGCCAGCAGCTTGGCAGGGCGAGGTGAAGCTTTCTTT; d_gene: .; v_gene: TRBV5-6; len: 13; j_gene: TRBJ1-1; abundance: .
CDR3aa: CATSDQRAAGVGTIYF; CDR3nt: TGTGCCACCAGTGATCAGCGGGCCGCTGGAGTGGGCACCATATATTTT; d_gene: .; v_gene: TRBV24-1; len: 16; j_gene: TRBJ1-3; abundance: .
CDR3aa: CASSLGQVVEDTQYF; CDR3nt: TGTGCCAGCAGTCTTGGACAGGTTGTTGAAGATACGCAGTATTTT; d_gene: TRBD1; v_gene: TRBV9; len: 15; j_gene: TRBJ2-3; abundance: .
CDR3aa: CASSQDPSSGANVLTF; CDR3nt: TGTGCCAGCAGCCAGGATCCCAGCTCTGGGGCCAACGTCCTGACTTTC; d_gene: .; v_gene: TRBV5-4; len: 16; j_gene: TRBJ2-6; abundance: .
CDR3aa: CASSLSNAGELFF; CDR3nt: TGTGCCAGCAGCTTATCGAACGCCGGGGAGCTGTTTTTT; d_gene: .; v_gene: TRBV7-3; len: 13; j_gene: TRBJ2-2; abundance: .
CDR3aa: CASSRGSTVTDTQYF; CDR3nt: TGTGCCAGCAGCCGGGGGTCTACCGTCACAGATACGCAGTATTTT; d_gene: .; v_gene: TRBV11-3; len: 15; j_gene: TRBJ2-3; abundance: .
CDR3aa: CASSPPGRDNTQYF; CDR3nt: TGTGCCAGCAGCCCTCCCGGTCGGGACAATACGCAGTATTTT; d_gene: .; v_gene: TRBV7-9; len: 14; j_gene: TRBJ2-3; abundance: .
CDR3aa: CASSHLLAGGLEQYF; CDR3nt: TGTGCCAGCAGCCATTTACTAGCGGGGGGGCTCGAGCAGTACTTC; d_gene: TRBD2; v_gene: TRBV14; len: 15; j_gene: TRBJ2-7; abundance: .
CDR3aa: CASSYNGQYSNQPQHF; CDR3nt: TGTGCCAGCAGTTACAATGGACAGTATAGCAATCAGCCCCAGCATTTT; d_gene: .; v_gene: TRBV6-5; len: 16; j_gene: TRBJ1-5; abundance: .
CDR3aa: CASSPGRSTDTQYF; CDR3nt: TGTGCCAGCAGCCCCGGCAGGTCAACAGATACGCAGTATTTT; d_gene: .; v_gene: TRBV7-3; len: 14; j_gene: TRBJ2-3; abundance: .
CDR3aa: CASSPGSPQRGGGDTQYF; CDR3nt: TGTGCCAGCAGCCCGGGCTCCCCGCAGCGGGGGGGCGGAGATACGCAGTATTTT; d_gene: TRBD2; v_gene: TRBV11-2; len: 18; j_gene: TRBJ2-3; abundance: .
CDR3aa: CASSQDDLNTEAFF; CDR3nt: TGTGCCAGCAGCCAAGACGATTTGAACACTGAAGCTTTCTTT; d_gene: .; v_gene: TRBV3-1/TRBV3-2; len: 14; j_gene: TRBJ1-1; abundance: .
CDR3aa: CASRLERSEQYF; CDR3nt: TGTGCCAGCAGGCTAGAGAGGAGCGAGCAGTACTTC; d_gene: .; v_gene: TRBV2; len: 12; j_gene: TRBJ2-7; abundance: .
CDR3aa: CASSLEGQGVYNEKLFF; CDR3nt: TGCGCCAGCAGCTTGGAGGGACAGGGGGTATATAATGAAAAACTGTTTTTT; d_gene: TRBD1; v_gene: TRBV5-1; len: 17; j_gene: TRBJ1-4; abundance: .
CDR3aa: CASNSTGDNQPQHF; CDR3nt: TGTGCCAGCAATTCGACAGGAGATAATCAGCCCCAGCATTTT; d_gene: .; v_gene: TRBV9; len: 14; j_gene: TRBJ1-5; abundance: .
CDR3aa: CASSLRQANTEAFF; CDR3nt: TGCGCCAGCAGCCTTAGACAGGCGAACACTGAAGCTTTCTTT; d_gene: .; v_gene: TRBV4-1; len: 14; j_gene: TRBJ1-1; abundance: .
CDR3aa: CASGSTGASGYTF; CDR3nt: TGTGCTAGTGGTTCGACAGGGGCAAGTGGCTACACCTTC; d_gene: TRBD1; v_gene: TRBV12-5; len: 13; j_gene: TRBJ1-2; abundance: .
CDR3aa: CASSFGESQPQHF; CDR3nt: TGCGCCAGCAGCTTCGGGGAAAGTCAGCCCCAGCATTTT; d_gene: .; v_gene: TRBV5-1; len: 13; j_gene: TRBJ1-5; abundance: .
CDR3aa: CASSPPRAGALITDTQYF; CDR3nt: TGCGCCAGCAGCCCCCCTCGAGCGGGGGCACTAATCACAGATACGCAGTATTTT; d_gene: TRBD2; v_gene: TRBV5-1; len: 18; j_gene: TRBJ2-3; abundance: .
CDR3aa: CASSPGSENQPQHF; CDR3nt: TGTGCCAGCTCACCCGGATCCGAGAATCAGCCCCAGCATTTT; d_gene: .; v_gene: TRBV18; len: 14; j_gene: TRBJ1-5; abundance: once
CDR3aa: CASRTGGAGSTDTQYF; CDR3nt: TGTGCCAGCAGGACCGGGGGGGCCGGGAGCACAGATACGCAGTATTTT; d_gene: TRBD2; v_gene: TRBV27; len: 16; j_gene: TRBJ2-3; abundance: .
CDR3aa: CASSQELETPEAFF; CDR3nt: TGTGCCAGCAGCCAAGAATTGGAGACTCCTGAAGCTTTCTTT; d_gene: .; v_gene: TRBV4-2; len: 14; j_gene: TRBJ1-1; abundance: .
CDR3aa: CASSPYRQGNTEAFF; CDR3nt: TGTGCCAGCAGTCCCTACCGACAGGGGAACACTGAAGCTTTCTTT; d_gene: TRBD1; v_gene: TRBV28; len: 15; j_gene: TRBJ1-1; abundance: .
CDR3aa: CASSPTFIGEAFF; CDR3nt: TGTGCCAGCAGTCCCACGTTCATTGGAGAAGCTTTCTTT; d_gene: .; v_gene: TRBV6-2/TRBV6-3; len: 13; j_gene: TRBJ1-1; abundance: .
CDR3aa: CASLWEGKAFF; CDR3nt: TGTGCCAGCTTATGGGAGGGAAAAGCTTTCTTT; d_gene: .; v_gene: TRBV5-4; len: 11; j_gene: TRBJ1-1; abundance: .
CDR3aa: CASSSAVGNSPLHF; CDR3nt: TGTGCCAGCAGCTCCGCGGTCGGCAATTCACCCCTCCACTTT; d_gene: .; v_gene: TRBV11-2; len: 14; j_gene: TRBJ1-6; abundance: .